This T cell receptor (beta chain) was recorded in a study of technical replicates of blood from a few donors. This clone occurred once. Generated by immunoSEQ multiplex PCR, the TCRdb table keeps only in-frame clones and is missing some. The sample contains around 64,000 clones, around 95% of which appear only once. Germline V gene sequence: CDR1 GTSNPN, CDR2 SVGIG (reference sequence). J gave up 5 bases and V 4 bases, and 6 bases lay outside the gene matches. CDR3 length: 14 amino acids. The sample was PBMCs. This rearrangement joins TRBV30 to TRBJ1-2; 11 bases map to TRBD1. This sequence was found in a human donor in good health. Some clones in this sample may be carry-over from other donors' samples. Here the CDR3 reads CAWTPGTGGYGYTF. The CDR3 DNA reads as TGTGCCTGGACCCCCGGGACAGGGGGATATGGCTACACCTTC.